Following are 16 T cell receptor beta chains from one sample sequenced in a study of T cells after posttransplantation cyclophosphamide (dated by TCRdb to the mid-2010s). The method behind the library was the immunoSEQ multiplex PCR assay. The table was pulled from immuneACCESS by TCRdb, which kept in-frame rearrangements only. Such tables lose some clones; where checked, under half of the loss comes from unresolved V genes, and the rest has no known cause. Here the sample lists about 3,100 clones, none seen once only. The ten largest clones add up to roughly 28% of the sample. According to the study, the label for this sample's treatment or condition signals: high-dose cyclophosphamide on days +3 and +4 as single-agent GVHD prophylaxis. PTCy patients received busulfan and fludarabine conditioning, a related or unrelated marrow graft, and cyclophosphamide on days +3 and +4. Specimen: PBMCs, collected 84 days after allogeneic stem cell transplant with posttransplant cyclophosphamide. These receptor sequences come from a female patient between 40 and 55 years old who received an allogeneic stem cell transplant from a related donor, was CMV-positive, and had no GVHD. Following a transplant, some T cells may be graft donor cells, not patient cells.

This clone is termed medium-sized (0.01 to 0.1%). This chain joins TRBV19 and TRBJ1-1, with no clear D. Germline V gives CDR1 LNHDA, CDR2 SQIVND (reference sequence). The V gene lost 4 bases and the J gene lost 1 base, with 10 bases spanning the gap. The length of the CDR3 is 14 residues. The CDR3 is CASSTPSENTEAFF. The CDR3, as DNA: TGTGCCAGTAGTACCCCCAGCGAGAACACTGAAGCTTTCTTT.

This clone was picked up many times. The chain recombines TRBV7-3 with TRBJ2-1; 11 bases agree with TRBD2. Per germline, CDR1 SGHTA and CDR2 FQGTGA. V lost 4 bases to trimming and J lost 7 bases; unmatched junction nucleotides: 3. The CDR3 contains 14 residues. The CDR3: CASSSSGGRNEQFF. Written as DNA, the CDR3 is TGTGCCAGCAGCTCTAGCGGGGGGAGAAATGAGCAGTTCTTC. The variable domain in full, with the rest retrieved from reference TRBV7-3 and TRBJ2-1, is GAGVSQTPSNKVTEKGKYVELRCDPISGHTALYWYRQSLGQGPEFLIYFQGTGAADDSGLPNDRFFAVRPEGSVSTLKIQRTERGDSAVYLCASSSSGGRNEQFFGPGTRLTVL.

In this sample, this clone turned up many times. The chain joins TRBV24-1 to TRBJ2-2, with 10 nucleotides matching TRBD1. The CDR3 contains 16 residues. Germline CDR1 and CDR2: KGHDR and SFDVKD. Trimming cost V 3 bases and J 3 bases; bases outside gene matches: 3. DNA for the CDR3: TGTGCCACCAGTGATCCCGGGACAGGGGACACCGGGGAGCTGTTTTTT. This encodes CATSDPGTGDTGELFF.

The chain carries TRBV6-5 and TRBJ2-7; 9 bases align to TRBD1. The germline CDR1 and CDR2 sequences are MNHEY and SVGAGI. V shed 7 bases, J shed 6 bases, and the junction held 10 bases outside the gene matches. The CDR3 contains 14 residues. CDR3 sequence: CASIRRTGDIEQYF. The CDR3 nucleotides are TGTGCCAGCATTCGCCGGACAGGGGATATCGAGCAGTACTTC.

The rearrangement uses TRBV18 and TRBJ1-2; 7 bases are shared with TRBD1. The CDR3 spans 14 residues. Losses at the gene ends were 3 bases for V and 7 bases for J; bases not matched to a gene: 8. In germline, CDR1 is KGHSH, CDR2 LQKENI. The CDR3: CASSPSTGKGGYTF. Here the CDR3 DNA reads TGTGCCAGCTCACCGTCGACAGGGAAAGGTGGCTACACCTTC.

In its sample, this clone was seen many times. The chain employs TRBV5-1 and TRBJ2-5; TRBD2 aligns across 11 bases. With V trimmed by 0 bases and J by 0 bases, 7 bases remained unmatched. Germline V CDR1 and CDR2: SGHRS, YFSETQ. CDR3 length: 18 amino acids. DNA for the CDR3: TGCGCCAGCAGCTTGGTGGCTAGCGGGGGGACTTACCAAGAGACCCAGTACTTC. Protein sequence: CASSLVASGGTYQETQYF.

Ten or more counts support this clone. The V call is TRBV18, the J call TRBJ1-5; TRBD1 aligns across 7 bases. V dropped 3 bases and J dropped 5; count of bases not matched to a gene: 13. CDR3 length: 17 residues. Per germline, CDR1 KGHSH and CDR2 LQKENI. The CDR3 nucleotides read TGTGCCAGCTCACCGTCCAGACAGGGAAGGTGGGATCAGCCCCAGCATTTT. Its translation is CASSPSRQGRWDQPQHF. Variable domain in full (rest from reference TRBV18 and TRBJ1-5): NAGVMQNPRHLVRRRGQEARLRCSPMKGHSHVYWYRQLPEEGLKFMVYLQKENIIDESGMPKERFSAEFPKEGPSILRIQQVVRGDSAAYFCASSPSRQGRWDQPQHFGDGTRLSIL.

The sample holds many counts of this clone. The gene calls are TRBV5-8 and TRBJ1-2; 9 bases are a match to TRBD1. There are 15 residues in the CDR3. V dropped 4 bases and J dropped 4; count of bases not matched to a gene: 8. Germline V CDR1 and CDR2: SGHTS, YDEGEE. CDR3 loop: CASSRLTGGGYGYTF. Here the CDR3 DNA reads TGTGCCAGCAGCCGACTAACAGGGGGCGGCTATGGCTACACCTTC.

At least ten counts were recorded for this clone. The CDR3 is CATSRGTGNNEQFF. CDR3 nucleotides: TGTGCCACCAGCAGAGGAACAGGAAACAATGAGCAGTTCTTC. J is TRBJ2-1 and V is TRBV15, with a weak D call TRBD1 (5 bases). Trimming left V 1 base short and J 5 bases short, with 9 bases between. Germline V gene data show CDR1 as LNHNV and CDR2 as YYDKDF (reference sequence). The CDR3 runs to 14 residues.

This clone showed up many times. The V gene is TRBV4-1, the J gene TRBJ2-3; TRBD2 aligns across 8 bases. The CDR3 covers 14 residues. The junction had 3 bases not matched to a gene; V was cut back by 4 bases and J by 3 bases. CDR1 and CDR2 from the germline V gene are MGHRA and YSYEKL. CDR3 coding DNA: TGCGCCAGCAGCCCTCGACTAGCGACAGATACGCAGTATTTT. This sequence encodes CASSPRLATDTQYF.

As concerns this clone: The same CDR3 arises from other DNA sequences in this sample as well. V usage is TRBV9 and J usage is TRBJ2-7; D is perhaps TRBD1 (6 bases). Per germline, CDR1 SGDLS and CDR2 YYNGEE. This CDR3 region has 15 residues. With 10 bases removed from V and 4 bases from J, the gap between germline ends came to 24 bases. CDR3 residues: CACFFKQGTAYEQYF. Written as DNA, the CDR3 is TGTGCCTGTTTTTTCAAGCAGGGGACGGCATACGAGCAGTACTTC.

By frequency in the sample, this clone is medium-sized. This rearrangement joins TRBV5-6 to TRBJ1-2; the D is unclear. The CDR3 has 13 amino acids. V gave up 4 bases and J gave up 3 bases, with 10 bases separating them. Germline assignment: CDR1 SGHDT and CDR2 YYEEEE. This chain's CDR3 is CASSQQDYYGYTF. The DNA of the CDR3 is TGTGCCAGCAGCCAGCAGGACTACTATGGCTACACCTTC.

At least ten counts were recorded for this clone. The J gene is TRBJ2-7, the V gene TRBV5-3, with 7 bases that match TRBD1. TRBV5-3 is flagged as an ORF with uncertain function. Germline trimming cut 0 bases from V and 4 bases from J; bases unmatched to any gene: 10. This CDR3 has 16 residues. This chain's CDR3 is CARSLGDSYTVYEQYF. The CDR3 region has the DNA TGTGCCAGAAGCTTGGGGGACAGTTACACGGTGTACGAGCAGTACTTC.

This clone was observed many times. CDR3 in DNA: TGTGCCAGCAGTTCCCTACAGACGGCCCGCGAGCAGTACTTC. Residues: CASSSLQTAREQYF. The chain recombines TRBV6-5 with TRBJ2-7; no reliable D call. There are 14 residues in the CDR3. Trimming cost V 4 bases and J 6 bases, with 16 bases left between them. Germline CDR1 and CDR2: MNHEY and SVGAGI.

The chain has TRBV29-1 and TRBJ2-3; TRBD1 agrees at 7 bases. V was clipped by 7 bases and J by 6 bases; unmatched bases: 7. The CDR3 covers 12 residues. The V gene's germline CDR1 is SQVTM and CDR2 ANQGSEA. CDR3 amino acids: CSGSGGSDTQYF. The DNA for the CDR3 is TGCAGCGGTTCAGGGGGAAGCGATACGCAGTATTTT.

This clone showed up many times. The chain combines TRBV19 with TRBJ1-5; D might be TRBD1 (6 bases). The ends were cut back, 6 bases at V and 7 bases at J, with 13 bases in the middle. CDR3 length equals 13 residues. Germline CDR1 LNHDA, CDR2 SQIVND (reference sequence). Here the CDR3 reads CASRTLQGQPQHF. The CDR3 region has the DNA TGTGCCAGTAGGACTTTACAGGGACAGCCCCAGCATTTT.